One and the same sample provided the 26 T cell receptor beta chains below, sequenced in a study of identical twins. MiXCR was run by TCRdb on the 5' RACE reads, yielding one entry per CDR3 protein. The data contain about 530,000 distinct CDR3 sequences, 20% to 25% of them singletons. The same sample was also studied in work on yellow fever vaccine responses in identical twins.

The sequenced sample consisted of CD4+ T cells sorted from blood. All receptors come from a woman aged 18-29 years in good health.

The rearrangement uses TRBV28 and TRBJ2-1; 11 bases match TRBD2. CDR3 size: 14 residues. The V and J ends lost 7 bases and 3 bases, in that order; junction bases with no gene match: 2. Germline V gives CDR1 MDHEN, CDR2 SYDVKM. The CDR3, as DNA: TGTGCCAGCAACGGACTAGCGGGCTACAATGAGCAGTTCTTC. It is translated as CASNGLAGYNEQFF.

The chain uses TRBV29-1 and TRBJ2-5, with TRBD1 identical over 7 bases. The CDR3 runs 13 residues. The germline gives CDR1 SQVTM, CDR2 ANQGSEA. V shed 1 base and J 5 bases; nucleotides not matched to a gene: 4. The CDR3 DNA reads TGCAGCGTTGAAGGGACAGGCTGGGAGACCCAGTACTTC. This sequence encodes CSVEGTGWETQYF.

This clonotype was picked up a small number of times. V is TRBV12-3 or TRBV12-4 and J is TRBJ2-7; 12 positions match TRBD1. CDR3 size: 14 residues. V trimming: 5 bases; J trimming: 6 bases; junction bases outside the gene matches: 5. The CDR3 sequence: CASSPGQGAREQYF. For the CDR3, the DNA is TGTGCCAGCAGTCCGGGACAGGGGGCACGCGAGCAGTACTTC.

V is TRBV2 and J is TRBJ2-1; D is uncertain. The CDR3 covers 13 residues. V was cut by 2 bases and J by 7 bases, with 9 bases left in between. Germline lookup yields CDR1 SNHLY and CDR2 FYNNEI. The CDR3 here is CASSEIKRNEQFF. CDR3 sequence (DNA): TGTGCCAGCAGTGAAATTAAACGAAATGAGCAGTTCTTC.

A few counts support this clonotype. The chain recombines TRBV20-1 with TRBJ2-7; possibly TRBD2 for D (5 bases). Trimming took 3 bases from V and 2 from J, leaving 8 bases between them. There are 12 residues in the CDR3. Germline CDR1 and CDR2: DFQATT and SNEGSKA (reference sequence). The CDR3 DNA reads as TGCAGTGCTAGGGGTAGCGCCTACGAGCAGTACGTC. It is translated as CSARGSAYEQYV.

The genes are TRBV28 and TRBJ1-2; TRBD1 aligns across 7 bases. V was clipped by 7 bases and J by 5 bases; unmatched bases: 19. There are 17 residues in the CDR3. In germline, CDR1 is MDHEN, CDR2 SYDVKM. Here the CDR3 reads CASNEGGTAEEFYGYTF. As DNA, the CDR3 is TGTGCCAGCAATGAGGGTGGGACAGCGGAGGAATTTTATGGCTACACCTTC.

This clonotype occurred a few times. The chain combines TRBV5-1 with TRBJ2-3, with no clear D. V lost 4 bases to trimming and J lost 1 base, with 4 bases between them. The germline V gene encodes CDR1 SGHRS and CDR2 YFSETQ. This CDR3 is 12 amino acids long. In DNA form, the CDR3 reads TGCGCCAGCAGCACTCGCACAGATACGCAGTATTTT. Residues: CASSTRTDTQYF.

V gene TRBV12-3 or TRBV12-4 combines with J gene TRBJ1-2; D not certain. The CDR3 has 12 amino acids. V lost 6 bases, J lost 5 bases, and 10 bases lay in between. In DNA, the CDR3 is TGTGCCAGCAGCGGCGGGATATATGGCTACACCTTC. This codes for CASSGGIYGYTF.

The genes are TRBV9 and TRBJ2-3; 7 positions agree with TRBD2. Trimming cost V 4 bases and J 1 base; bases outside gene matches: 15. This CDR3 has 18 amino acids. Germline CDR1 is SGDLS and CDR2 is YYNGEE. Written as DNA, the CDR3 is TGTGCCAGCAGCACCCCCCGGGTGGGGCTAGCGGGCACAGATACGCAGTATTTT. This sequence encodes CASSTPRVGLAGTDTQYF.

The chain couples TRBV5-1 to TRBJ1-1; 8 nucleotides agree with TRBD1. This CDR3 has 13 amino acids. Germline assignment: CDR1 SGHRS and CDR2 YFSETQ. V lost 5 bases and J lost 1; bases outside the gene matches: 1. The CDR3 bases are TGCGCCAGCAGTACAGGGGGGAACACTGAAGCTTTCTTT. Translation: CASSTGGNTEAFF.

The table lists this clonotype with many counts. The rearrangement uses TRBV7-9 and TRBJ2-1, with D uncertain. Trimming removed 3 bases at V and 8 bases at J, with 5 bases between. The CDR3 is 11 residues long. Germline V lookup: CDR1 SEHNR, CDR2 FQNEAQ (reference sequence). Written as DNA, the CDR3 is TGTGCCAGCAGCTTGAACGATGAGCAGTTCTTC. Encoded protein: CASSLNDEQFF.

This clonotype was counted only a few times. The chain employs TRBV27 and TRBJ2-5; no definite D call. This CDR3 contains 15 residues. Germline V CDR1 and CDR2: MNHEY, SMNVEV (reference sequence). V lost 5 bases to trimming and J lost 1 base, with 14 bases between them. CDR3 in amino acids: CASSNHRPSQETQYF. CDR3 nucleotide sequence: TGTGCCAGCAGTAATCACCGGCCCTCCCAAGAGACCCAGTACTTC.

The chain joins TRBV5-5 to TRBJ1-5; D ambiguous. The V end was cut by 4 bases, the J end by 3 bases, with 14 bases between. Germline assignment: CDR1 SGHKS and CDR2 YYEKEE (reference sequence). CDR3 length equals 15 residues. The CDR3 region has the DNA TGTGCCAGCAGCCCGGGTGACGGATTCAATCAGCCCCAGCATTTT. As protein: CASSPGDGFNQPQHF.

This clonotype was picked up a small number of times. For the CDR3, the DNA is TGCGCCAGCAGCTTGGCACAGACCTACGAGCAGTACTTC. Translated: CASSLAQTYEQYF. V is TRBV5-1 and J is TRBJ2-7, with no clear D. V lost 0 bases and J lost 2, with 6 bases in between. The CDR3 contains 13 residues. The germline gives CDR1 SGHRS, CDR2 YFSETQ.

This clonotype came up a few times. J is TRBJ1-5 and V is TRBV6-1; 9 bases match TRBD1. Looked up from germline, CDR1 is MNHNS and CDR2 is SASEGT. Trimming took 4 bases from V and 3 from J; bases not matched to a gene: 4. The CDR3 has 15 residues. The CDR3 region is CASSADRGFNQPQHF. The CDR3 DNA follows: TGTGCCAGCAGTGCGGACAGGGGTTTCAATCAGCCCCAGCATTTT.

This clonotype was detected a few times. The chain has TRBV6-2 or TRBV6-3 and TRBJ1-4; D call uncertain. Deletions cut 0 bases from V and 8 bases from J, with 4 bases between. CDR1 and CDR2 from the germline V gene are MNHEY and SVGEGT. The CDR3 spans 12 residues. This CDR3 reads CASSYSMEKLFF. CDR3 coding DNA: TGTGCCAGCAGTTACTCGATGGAAAAACTGTTTTTT.

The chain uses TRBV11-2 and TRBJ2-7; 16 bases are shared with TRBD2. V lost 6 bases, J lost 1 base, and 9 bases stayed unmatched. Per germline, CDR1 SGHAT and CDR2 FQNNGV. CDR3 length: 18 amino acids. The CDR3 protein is CASSKGLAGGSSSYEQYF. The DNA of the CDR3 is TGTGCCAGCAGTAAGGGACTAGCGGGAGGGAGTAGTTCCTACGAGCAGTACTTC. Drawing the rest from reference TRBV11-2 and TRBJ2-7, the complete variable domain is EAGVAQSPRYKIIEKRQSVAFWCNPISGHATLYWYQQILGQGPKLLIQFQNNGVVDDSQLPKDRFSAERLKGVDSTLKIQPAKLEDSAVYLCASSKGLAGGSSSYEQYFGPGTRLTVT.

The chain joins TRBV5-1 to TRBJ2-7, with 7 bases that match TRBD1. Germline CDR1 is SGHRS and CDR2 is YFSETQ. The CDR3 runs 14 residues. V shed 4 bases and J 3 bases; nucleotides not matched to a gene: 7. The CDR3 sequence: CASSAGDSHYEQYF. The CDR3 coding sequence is TGCGCCAGCAGCGCCGGGGACAGTCACTACGAGCAGTACTTC.

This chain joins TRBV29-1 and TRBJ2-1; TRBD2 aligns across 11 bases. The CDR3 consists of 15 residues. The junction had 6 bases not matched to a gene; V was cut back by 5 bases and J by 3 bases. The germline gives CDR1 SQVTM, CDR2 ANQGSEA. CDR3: CSVQTGLAVYNEQFF. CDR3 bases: TGCAGCGTTCAAACGGGACTAGCGGTCTACAATGAGCAGTTCTTC.

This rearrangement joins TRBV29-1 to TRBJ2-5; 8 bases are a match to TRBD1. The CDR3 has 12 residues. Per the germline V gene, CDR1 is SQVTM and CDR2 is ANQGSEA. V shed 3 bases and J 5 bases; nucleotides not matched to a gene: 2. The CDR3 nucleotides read TGCAGCGTTGATAACAGGGGGGAGACCCAGTACTTC. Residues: CSVDNRGETQYF.

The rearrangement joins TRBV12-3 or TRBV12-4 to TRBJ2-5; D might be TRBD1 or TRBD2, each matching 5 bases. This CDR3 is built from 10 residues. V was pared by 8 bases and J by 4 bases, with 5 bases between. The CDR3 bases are TGTGCCAGCGGGGGAGAGACCCAGTACTTC. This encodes CASGGETQYF.

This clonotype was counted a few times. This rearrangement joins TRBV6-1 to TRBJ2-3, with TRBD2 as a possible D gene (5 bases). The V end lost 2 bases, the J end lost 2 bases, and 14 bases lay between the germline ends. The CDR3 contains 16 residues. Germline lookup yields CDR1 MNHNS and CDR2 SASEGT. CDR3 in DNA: TGTGCCAGCAGTGAAAACGAGAGCGGAGACACAGATACGCAGTATTTT. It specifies CASSENESGDTDTQYF.

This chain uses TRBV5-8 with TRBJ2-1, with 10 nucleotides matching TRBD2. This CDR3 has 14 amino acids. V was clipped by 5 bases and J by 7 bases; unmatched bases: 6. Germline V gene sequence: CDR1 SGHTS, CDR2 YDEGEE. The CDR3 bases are TGTGCCAGCAGGTCTAGCGGGAGTAGGAATGAGCAGTTCTTC. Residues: CASRSSGSRNEQFF.

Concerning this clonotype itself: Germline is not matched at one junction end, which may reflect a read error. This CDR3 is CCARPTGDRPSTDTQYF. The CDR3, as DNA: TGCTGTGCTAGACCGACTGGGGACAGGCCTAGCACAGATACGCAGTATTTT. The J gene is TRBJ2-3, the V gene TRBV20-1; TRBD1 aligns across 8 bases. Per the germline V gene, CDR1 is DFQATT and CDR2 is SNEGSKA (reference sequence). The CDR3 is 17 amino acids.

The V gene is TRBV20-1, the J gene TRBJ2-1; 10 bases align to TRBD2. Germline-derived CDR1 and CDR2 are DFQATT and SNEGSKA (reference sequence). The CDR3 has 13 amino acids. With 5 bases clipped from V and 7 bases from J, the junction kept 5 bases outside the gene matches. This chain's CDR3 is CSAAGTSANEQFF. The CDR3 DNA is TGCAGTGCTGCCGGGACTAGCGCTAATGAGCAGTTCTTC.

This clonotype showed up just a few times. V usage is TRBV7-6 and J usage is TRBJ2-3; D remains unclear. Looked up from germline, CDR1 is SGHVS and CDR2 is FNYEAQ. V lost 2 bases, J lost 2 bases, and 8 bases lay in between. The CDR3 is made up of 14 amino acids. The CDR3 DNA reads TGTGCCAGCAGCTTATTATATCTCACAGATACGCAGTATTTT. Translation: CASSLLYLTDTQYF.